A single count supports the clone carrying this T cell receptor beta chain. The sample is drawn from a study of T cells in tumors after PD-1 blockade. Study summary: Patients had no prior checkpoint blockade, systemic immunosuppressants, or anti-cancer therapy within 4 weeks. Blood samples averaged around 120,000 templates (range roughly 24,000-290,000) and 36,536 unique clonotypes. Daily vismodegib 150 mg continued in a subset of anti-PD-1-treated patients.

Repertoires were generated with immunoSEQ multiplex PCR, while TCRdb's copy carries only in-frame clones and drops some. The data hold about 59,000 clones, with 80% observed a single time. Input was 616 ng to 6,004 ng of genomic DNA from tumor or blood. The CDR3 covers 15 residues. Trimming left V 3 bases short and J 8 bases short, with 16 bases between. CDR1 is LGHDT and CDR2 is YNNKEL in the germline V gene (reference sequence). The sequencing here drew on PBMCs, taken before anti-PD-1 treatment. V usage is TRBV3-1 (or the pseudogene TRBV3-2) and J usage is TRBJ1-4; D gene uncertain. This sequence was found in a human donor with basal cell carcinoma. CDR3 nucleotides: TGTGCCAGCAGCCACGGCGGCCTCCGATTGGAAAAACTGTTTTTT. The encoded protein is CASSHGGLRLEKLFF.